Listed below are T cell receptor beta chains from one sample, sequenced in a study of blood T cell repertoires in COVID-19. Repertoires were generated with immunoSEQ multiplex PCR, while TCRdb's copy carries only in-frame clones and drops some. The sample carries about 440,000 clones, roughly 87% recorded once. Sequencing was performed on PBMCs or T cells enriched from blood (not recorded which). The receptors were gathered from a man aged 18 to 29 who had recovered from COVID-19. The CDR3 runs from the conserved cysteine through the conserved F or W. Each record gives: clone size, V gene, CDR3 length, J gene, D gene, CDR3 protein, CDR3 DNA. The D gene is left open where the match is weak. Rows may omit the clone size; those that give it use once, few, many or a size class.

abundance: .
v_gene: TRBV4-1
len: 18
j_gene: TRBJ2-1
d_gene: .
CDR3aa: CASSQAYGGDTPYNEQFF
CDR3nt: TGCGCCAGCAGCCAAGCATATGGGGGGGACACACCATACAATGAGCAGTTCTTC

abundance: once
v_gene: TRBV27
len: 15
j_gene: TRBJ2-1
d_gene: .
CDR3aa: CASSLHGGTGNEQFF
CDR3nt: TGTGCCAGCAGTTTACACGGGGGAACTGGGAATGAGCAGTTCTTC

abundance: .
v_gene: TRBV6-5
len: 14
j_gene: TRBJ2-3
d_gene: .
CDR3aa: CASKKAPATDTQYF
CDR3nt: TGTGCCAGCAAGAAAGCGCCCGCCACAGATACGCAGTATTTT

abundance: .
v_gene: TRBV7-2
len: 15
j_gene: TRBJ2-3
d_gene: TRBD1
CDR3aa: CASSLRGQNPFPQYF
CDR3nt: TGTGCCAGCAGCTTGAGGGGGCAGAATCCCTTTCCGCAGTATTTT

abundance: .
v_gene: TRBV2
len: 14
j_gene: TRBJ2-2
d_gene: .
CDR3aa: CASMPDYNTGELFF
CDR3nt: TGTGCCAGCATGCCGGACTATAACACCGGGGAGCTGTTTTTT

abundance: .
v_gene: TRBV30
len: 12
j_gene: TRBJ1-3
d_gene: .
CDR3aa: CAWQGSGNTIYF
CDR3nt: TGTGCCTGGCAGGGCTCTGGAAACACCATATATTTT

abundance: .
v_gene: TRBV18
len: 15
j_gene: TRBJ2-7
d_gene: .
CDR3aa: CASSPPRTDKGEQYF
CDR3nt: TGTGCCAGCTCACCCCCCCGGACAGATAAAGGGGAGCAGTACTTC

abundance: .
v_gene: TRBV5-1
len: 17
j_gene: TRBJ2-5
d_gene: .
CDR3aa: CASSFRGLTGGQETQYF
CDR3nt: TGCGCCAGCAGCTTTAGGGGCCTTACGGGCGGCCAAGAGACCCAGTACTTC

abundance: .
v_gene: TRBV19
len: 13
j_gene: TRBJ1-2
d_gene: .
CDR3aa: CASRSGINYGYTF
CDR3nt: TGTGCCAGTAGATCAGGGATAAACTATGGCTACACCTTC

abundance: .
v_gene: TRBV2
len: 15
j_gene: TRBJ2-3
d_gene: TRBD1
CDR3aa: CASGTGTGRTDTQYF
CDR3nt: TGTGCCAGCGGGACCGGGACAGGGCGCACAGATACGCAGTATTTT

abundance: .
v_gene: TRBV7-3
len: 18
j_gene: TRBJ1-5
d_gene: TRBD1
CDR3aa: CASSLHNRDRGFNQPQHF
CDR3nt: TGTGCCAGCAGCTTACATAACCGGGACAGGGGGTTTAATCAGCCCCAGCATTTT

abundance: .
v_gene: TRBV9
len: 14
j_gene: TRBJ2-5
d_gene: .
CDR3aa: CASSAHTLAETQYF
CDR3nt: TGTGCCAGCAGCGCCCATACGCTAGCGGAGACCCAGTACTTC

abundance: .
v_gene: TRBV9
len: 16
j_gene: TRBJ2-2
d_gene: TRBD2
CDR3aa: CASSVNSGGNTGELFF
CDR3nt: TGTGCCAGCAGCGTAAATAGCGGGGGGAACACCGGGGAGCTGTTTTTT

abundance: few
v_gene: TRBV3-1/TRBV3-2
len: 13
j_gene: TRBJ1-1
d_gene: .
CDR3aa: CASSQDRGLGAFF
CDR3nt: TGTGCCAGCAGCCAAGATAGAGGGTTGGGCGCTTTCTTT

abundance: .
v_gene: TRBV5-1
len: 17
j_gene: TRBJ1-6
d_gene: .
CDR3aa: CASSLALTVAGNSPLHF
CDR3nt: TGCGCCAGCAGCTTGGCCCTCACGGTCGCAGGAAATTCACCCCTCCACTTT

abundance: .
v_gene: TRBV7-9
len: 18
j_gene: TRBJ1-4
d_gene: TRBD1
CDR3aa: CASSLLSGQPWVNEKLFF
CDR3nt: TGTGCCAGCAGCTTGCTCTCGGGACAGCCGTGGGTGAATGAAAAACTGTTTTTT

abundance: .
v_gene: TRBV19
len: 15
j_gene: TRBJ1-2
d_gene: TRBD1
CDR3aa: CASSIGQGGNYGYTF
CDR3nt: TGTGCCAGTAGTATTGGACAGGGGGGCAACTATGGCTACACCTTC

abundance: .
v_gene: TRBV3-1/TRBV3-2
len: 14
j_gene: TRBJ1-1
d_gene: .
CDR3aa: CASSQDRWNTEAFF
CDR3nt: TGTGCCAGCAGCCAAGACAGGTGGAACACTGAAGCTTTCTTT

abundance: .
v_gene: TRBV11-2
len: 13
j_gene: TRBJ1-1
d_gene: .
CDR3aa: CASSLGEGVDAFF
CDR3nt: TGTGCCAGCAGCTTAGGCGAAGGAGTTGATGCTTTCTTT

abundance: .
v_gene: TRBV7-3
len: 13
j_gene: TRBJ2-1
d_gene: TRBD2
CDR3aa: CASSPGLNNEQFF
CDR3nt: TGTGCCAGCAGCCCGGGACTAAACAATGAGCAGTTCTTC

abundance: .
v_gene: TRBV4-1
len: 15
j_gene: TRBJ2-5
d_gene: TRBD2
CDR3aa: CASSQESGGVKTQYF
CDR3nt: TGCGCCAGCAGCCAAGAAAGCGGGGGGGTAAAGACCCAGTACTTC

abundance: .
v_gene: TRBV10-3
len: 13
j_gene: TRBJ1-1
d_gene: .
CDR3aa: CAITSGVDTEAFF
CDR3nt: TGTGCCATCACTTCAGGGGTTGACACTGAAGCTTTCTTT

abundance: .
v_gene: TRBV27
len: 15
j_gene: TRBJ2-1
d_gene: TRBD1
CDR3aa: CASSPDRGTYNEQFF
CDR3nt: TGTGCCAGCAGTCCCGACAGGGGCACCTACAATGAGCAGTTCTTC

abundance: .
v_gene: TRBV10-3
len: 16
j_gene: TRBJ1-3
d_gene: .
CDR3aa: CAISESRPGYGNTIYF
CDR3nt: TGTGCCATCAGTGAGTCCAGGCCTGGTTACGGAAACACCATATATTTT

abundance: .
v_gene: TRBV7-8
len: 18
j_gene: TRBJ2-1
d_gene: .
CDR3aa: CASSLRLVTGSKDNEQFF
CDR3nt: TGTGCCAGCAGCTTGCGACTAGTCACCGGGAGTAAAGACAATGAGCAGTTCTTC

abundance: .
v_gene: TRBV28
len: 13
j_gene: TRBJ2-2
d_gene: .
CDR3aa: CASSYLGTGELFF
CDR3nt: TGTGCCAGCAGTTACCTAGGAACCGGGGAGCTGTTTTTT

abundance: .
v_gene: TRBV5-1
len: 15
j_gene: TRBJ2-5
d_gene: .
CDR3aa: CASSLVRGQGETQYF
CDR3nt: TGCGCCAGCAGCTTGGTGCGAGGGCAGGGGGAGACCCAGTACTTC

abundance: .
v_gene: TRBV11-1
len: 16
j_gene: TRBJ2-7
d_gene: TRBD2
CDR3aa: CASSSGLAGGPYEQYF
CDR3nt: TGTGCCAGCAGCTCGGGACTAGCGGGAGGGCCGTACGAGCAGTACTTC

abundance: .
v_gene: TRBV5-1
len: 15
j_gene: TRBJ1-5
d_gene: .
CDR3aa: CASSLEGVSNQPQHF
CDR3nt: TGCGCCAGCAGCTTGGAGGGGGTAAGCAATCAGCCCCAGCATTTT

abundance: .
v_gene: TRBV7-9
len: 18
j_gene: TRBJ2-6
d_gene: .
CDR3aa: CASSPERRSKSGANVLTF
CDR3nt: TGTGCCAGCAGCCCGGAAAGGCGGTCCAAATCTGGGGCCAACGTCCTGACTTTC

abundance: .
v_gene: TRBV7-9
len: 17
j_gene: TRBJ1-6
d_gene: .
CDR3aa: CASSLSSSAAGDSPLHF
CDR3nt: TGTGCCAGCAGCTTAAGTTCGTCTGCTGCGGGGGATTCACCCCTCCACTTT

abundance: few
v_gene: TRBV11-2
len: 14
j_gene: TRBJ1-1
d_gene: .
CDR3aa: CASSPSRGGTEAFF
CDR3nt: TGTGCCAGCAGCCCGTCTCGTGGAGGCACTGAAGCTTTCTTT

abundance: .
v_gene: TRBV3-1/TRBV3-2
len: 14
j_gene: TRBJ1-4
d_gene: TRBD1
CDR3aa: CASSQTGYNEKLFF
CDR3nt: TGTGCCAGCAGCCAGACAGGGTATAATGAAAAACTGTTTTTT

abundance: .
v_gene: TRBV5-4
len: 13
j_gene: TRBJ1-1
d_gene: .
CDR3aa: CASSSEGGEEAFF
CDR3nt: TGTGCCAGCAGCTCCGAAGGGGGGGAAGAAGCTTTCTTT

abundance: .
v_gene: TRBV19
len: 15
j_gene: TRBJ1-2
d_gene: .
CDR3aa: CASFDTGRANYGYTF
CDR3nt: TGTGCCAGTTTTGACACAGGGAGGGCTAACTATGGCTACACCTTC

abundance: .
v_gene: TRBV7-9
len: 13
j_gene: TRBJ2-7
d_gene: .
CDR3aa: CASSLGGRYEQYF
CDR3nt: TGTGCCAGCAGCTTAGGAGGCAGATACGAGCAGTACTTC

abundance: .
v_gene: TRBV9
len: 14
j_gene: TRBJ1-1
d_gene: .
CDR3aa: CASRPGNMNTEAFF
CDR3nt: TGTGCCAGCAGGCCAGGGAACATGAACACTGAAGCTTTCTTT

abundance: .
v_gene: TRBV24-1
len: 15
j_gene: TRBJ1-1
d_gene: TRBD1
CDR3aa: CATSVAGQVLTEAFF
CDR3nt: TGTGCCACCAGTGTCGCGGGACAGGTCCTAACTGAAGCTTTCTTT

abundance: .
v_gene: TRBV28
len: 16
j_gene: TRBJ2-1
d_gene: .
CDR3aa: CASSTPSGGSYNEQFF
CDR3nt: TGTGCCAGCAGCACGCCATCCGGGGGTAGCTACAATGAGCAGTTCTTC

abundance: few
v_gene: TRBV6-6
len: 15
j_gene: TRBJ2-2
d_gene: TRBD1
CDR3aa: CASRAGQGTTGELFF
CDR3nt: TGTGCCAGCAGGGCCGGACAGGGAACGACCGGGGAGCTGTTTTTT

abundance: once
v_gene: TRBV27
len: 16
j_gene: TRBJ2-7
d_gene: TRBD2
CDR3aa: CASSLSGLAGAYEQYF
CDR3nt: TGTGCCAGCAGTTTATCGGGACTAGCGGGAGCCTACGAGCAGTACTTC

abundance: .
v_gene: TRBV29-1
len: 14
j_gene: TRBJ2-2
d_gene: TRBD1
CDR3aa: CSVPGQGQPGELFF
CDR3nt: TGCAGCGTTCCGGGACAGGGTCAACCCGGGGAGCTGTTTTTT

abundance: .
v_gene: TRBV11-3
len: 13
j_gene: TRBJ2-2
d_gene: .
CDR3aa: CASSLASGGELFF
CDR3nt: TGTGCCAGCAGCTTAGCCTCGGGCGGGGAGCTGTTTTTT

abundance: .
v_gene: TRBV3-1/TRBV3-2
len: 16
j_gene: TRBJ2-3
d_gene: TRBD2
CDR3aa: CASRGGLALGTDTQYF
CDR3nt: TGTGCCAGCCGGGGAGGACTAGCTCTCGGCACAGATACGCAGTATTTT

abundance: .
v_gene: TRBV28
len: 18
j_gene: TRBJ2-7
d_gene: TRBD1
CDR3aa: CASSSFPTRDRGDYEQYF
CDR3nt: TGTGCCAGCAGTTCCTTCCCAACCCGGGACAGGGGGGACTACGAGCAGTACTTC

abundance: .
v_gene: TRBV7-9
len: 16
j_gene: TRBJ2-3
d_gene: TRBD2
CDR3aa: CASSVGLAGPEGTQYF
CDR3nt: TGTGCCAGCAGCGTGGGACTAGCGGGACCCGAGGGTACGCAGTATTTT

abundance: .
v_gene: TRBV3-1/TRBV3-2
len: 13
j_gene: TRBJ1-1
d_gene: TRBD1
CDR3aa: CASSRQGSTEAFF
CDR3nt: TGTGCCAGCAGCCGACAGGGTTCCACTGAAGCTTTCTTT

abundance: .
v_gene: TRBV19
len: 13
j_gene: TRBJ1-2
d_gene: TRBD1
CDR3aa: CASRGTALGGYTF
CDR3nt: TGTGCCAGTAGGGGGACAGCCCTCGGTGGCTACACCTTC

abundance: .
v_gene: TRBV9
len: 15
j_gene: TRBJ1-4
d_gene: .
CDR3aa: CASSPHRVPNEKLFF
CDR3nt: TGTGCCAGCAGCCCCCACAGGGTCCCTAATGAAAAACTGTTTTTT

abundance: .
v_gene: TRBV5-4
len: 20
j_gene: TRBJ2-2
d_gene: TRBD2
CDR3aa: CASSLGFKASGRASTGELFF
CDR3nt: TGTGCCAGCAGCTTGGGTTTTAAGGCTAGCGGGAGGGCCTCCACCGGGGAGCTGTTTTTT

abundance: .
v_gene: TRBV28
len: 12
j_gene: TRBJ1-6
d_gene: .
CDR3aa: CASSSFNSPLHF
CDR3nt: TGTGCCAGCAGTTCGTTCAATTCACCCCTCCACTTT

abundance: .
v_gene: TRBV7-2
len: 15
j_gene: TRBJ2-7
d_gene: TRBD1
CDR3aa: CASSLAPLTGSEQYF
CDR3nt: TGTGCCAGCAGCTTAGCCCCCTTGACAGGGAGTGAGCAGTACTTC

abundance: .
v_gene: TRBV6-5
len: 15
j_gene: TRBJ1-5
d_gene: TRBD1
CDR3aa: CASSFGTGGNQPQHF
CDR3nt: TGTGCCAGCAGTTTCGGGACAGGGGGGAATCAGCCCCAGCATTTT

abundance: .
v_gene: TRBV5-6
len: 17
j_gene: TRBJ1-1
d_gene: .
CDR3aa: CASSPPLYRPMNTEAFF
CDR3nt: TGTGCCAGCAGCCCGCCGCTCTACAGGCCCATGAACACTGAAGCTTTCTTT

abundance: .
v_gene: TRBV12-3/TRBV12-4
len: 13
j_gene: TRBJ1-2
d_gene: .
CDR3aa: CASSLRGSDGYTF
CDR3nt: TGTGCCAGCAGTTTACGGGGGTCGGACGGCTACACCTTC

abundance: .
v_gene: TRBV19
len: 15
j_gene: TRBJ2-1
d_gene: TRBD2
CDR3aa: CASSIGGRAENEQFF
CDR3nt: TGTGCCAGTAGTATAGGGGGGAGGGCCGAAAATGAGCAGTTCTTC

abundance: .
v_gene: TRBV13
len: 15
j_gene: TRBJ1-2
d_gene: TRBD1
CDR3aa: CASSLSGTGVYGYTF
CDR3nt: TGTGCCAGCAGCTTGTCTGGGACAGGTGTCTATGGCTACACCTTC

abundance: .
v_gene: TRBV14
len: 15
j_gene: TRBJ1-2
d_gene: TRBD1
CDR3aa: CASSLPGQGAVGYTF
CDR3nt: TGTGCCAGCAGCTTACCGGGACAGGGGGCTGTTGGCTACACCTTC

abundance: once
v_gene: TRBV11-2
len: 14
j_gene: TRBJ1-2
d_gene: TRBD1
CDR3aa: CASSSGTGYSGYTF
CDR3nt: TGTGCCAGCAGCTCCGGGACAGGGTATAGTGGCTACACCTTC